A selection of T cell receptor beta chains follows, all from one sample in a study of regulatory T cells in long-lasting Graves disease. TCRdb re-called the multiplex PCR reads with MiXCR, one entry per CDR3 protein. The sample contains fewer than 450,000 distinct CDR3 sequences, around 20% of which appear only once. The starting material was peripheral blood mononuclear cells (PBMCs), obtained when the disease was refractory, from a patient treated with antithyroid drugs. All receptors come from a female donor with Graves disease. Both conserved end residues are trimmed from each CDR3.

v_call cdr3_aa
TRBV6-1 ASSDRALSYEQY
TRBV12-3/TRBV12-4 ASSSRQGVYGYT
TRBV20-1 SADRGRDTEAF
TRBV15 ATSAPGTTDEQY
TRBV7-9 ASTNRGTYNEQF
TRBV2 ASSSGGSGSQFFYNEQF
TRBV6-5 ASSYGAGGQETQY
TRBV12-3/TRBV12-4 ASSFGAGYLYEQY
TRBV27 ASSSLIQETQY
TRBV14 ASSQVGTEAF
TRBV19 ASSIAGTASYEQY
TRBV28 ASSLSSRASYEQY
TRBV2 ASSLGDRATGELF
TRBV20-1 SASIAGQGETQY
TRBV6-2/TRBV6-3 ASSQSGTGGQGYT
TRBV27 ASSFEATNEKLF
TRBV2 ASSEVGTDRTQY
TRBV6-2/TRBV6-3 ASRELTGGDLRSTEAF
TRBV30 AWSVAGAQPQH
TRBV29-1 SVGVGWNSPYEQY
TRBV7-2 ASSPRQPRMNYT
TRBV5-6 ASSAQGAEAF
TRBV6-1 ASRGQAPNREAF
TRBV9 ASSLRQGVAGANVLT
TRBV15 ATSRDIGQIDGYT
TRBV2 ASSVRQSNQPQH
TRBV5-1 ASSLGQRLGSYEQY
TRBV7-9 ASSSKPGVATEAF
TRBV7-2 ASSLYWTGGAETQY
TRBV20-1 SAWTGDEKLF
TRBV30 AWTIRGASGTEAF
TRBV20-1 SARSGAMRTEAF
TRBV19 ASSKAVLSYEQY
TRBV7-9 ASSYPGLTYEQY
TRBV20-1 SAHKGGSRNEKLF
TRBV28 ASSFGEWLTYEQY
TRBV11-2 ASSLLRGPNTEAF
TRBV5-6 ASSLAVGFEETQY
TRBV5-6 ASSLDSGARNEKLF
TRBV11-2 ASSYGFGLANTGELF
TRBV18 ASSPRDSSYEQY
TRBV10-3 AISRGTGELF
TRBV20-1 SGRDEAVQY
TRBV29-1 SVVPSGREGLYEQY
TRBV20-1 SATGGVGSYEQY
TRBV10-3 AISGTDEAF
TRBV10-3 AISGTGPSYEQY
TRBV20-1 SASIAEYEQY
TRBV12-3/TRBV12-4 ASSTPSGVGAYGYT
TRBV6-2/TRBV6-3 ASSYLPGLAAYEQY
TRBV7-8 ASSGGGGRKLF
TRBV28 ASRDRGPLANTGELF
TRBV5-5 ASSLGRTGAYEQY
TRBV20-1 SASVPLARRDQETQY
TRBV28 ARGYSGANVLT
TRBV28 ASSRPGQSSNQPQH
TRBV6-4 TSSYYRTSNYGYT
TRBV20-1 SARDPRTSSYEQY
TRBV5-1 ASSQGPSPGKLF